This T cell receptor beta chain was identified in a study of spatial heterogeneity in lung cancer. TCRdb reanalysed the 5' RACE reads using MiXCR and keeps one entry per CDR3 protein. The table lists 2,000 to 3,000 distinct CDR3 sequences, approximately 7.9% of them singletons, with under 30% in the top ten. This clonotype rates as medium-sized. Antigen specificity is unknown. Points from the study as a whole: Expanded intratumoral alpha and beta TCR counts tracked tumor mutation counts. It was estimated that coverage of tumor T cells reached roughly 7% for alpha chains and 13% to 15% for beta chains.

The CDR3 is made up of 16 amino acids. V was pared by 5 bases and J by 2 bases, with 19 bases between. Germline V CDR1 and CDR2: SGHAT, FQNNGV. This sample's time point: sample taken at primary tumor resection. Extraction of whole RNA from tumor, nontumor lung or frozen PBMC preceded unsorted sequencing. The sample was lung tumor tissue, taken at surgery. The rearrangement joins TRBV11-2 to TRBJ2-7; unclear D gene. This sequence originates from a male donor with early-stage non-small cell lung cancer. CDR3 sequence: CASSPSPYLGPYEQYF. CDR3 sequence (DNA): TGTGCCAGCAGCCCCTCTCCCTACCTAGGCCCCTACGAGCAGTACTTC. The full variable domain, rest sourced from reference TRBV11-2 and TRBJ2-7, is EAGVAQSPRYKIIEKRQSVAFWCNPISGHATLYWYQQILGQGPKLLIQFQNNGVVDDSQLPKDRFSAERLKGVDSTLKIQPAKLEDSAVYLCASSPSPYLGPYEQYFGPGTRLTVT.